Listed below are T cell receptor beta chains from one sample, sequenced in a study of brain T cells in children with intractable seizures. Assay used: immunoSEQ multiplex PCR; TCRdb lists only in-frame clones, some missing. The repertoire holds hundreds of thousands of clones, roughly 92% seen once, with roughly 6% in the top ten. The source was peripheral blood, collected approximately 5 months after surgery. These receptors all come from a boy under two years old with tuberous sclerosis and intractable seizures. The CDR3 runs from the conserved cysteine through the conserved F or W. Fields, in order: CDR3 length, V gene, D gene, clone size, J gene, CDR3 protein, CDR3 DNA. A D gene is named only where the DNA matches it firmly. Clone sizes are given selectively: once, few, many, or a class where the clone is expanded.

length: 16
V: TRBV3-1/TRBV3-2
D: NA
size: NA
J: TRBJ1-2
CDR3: CASSPGPLQVNYGYTF
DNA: TGTGCCAGCAGCCCAGGGCCCTTACAGGTTAACTATGGCTACACCTTC

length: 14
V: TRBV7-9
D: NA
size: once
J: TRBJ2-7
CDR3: CASSLNSGQDEQYF
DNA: TGTGCCAGCAGCTTAAATTCCGGGCAGGACGAGCAGTACTTC

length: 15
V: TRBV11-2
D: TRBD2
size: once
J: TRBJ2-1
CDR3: CASSSTSGSENEQFF
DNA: TGTGCCAGCAGCTCGACTAGCGGGAGTGAGAATGAGCAGTTCTTC

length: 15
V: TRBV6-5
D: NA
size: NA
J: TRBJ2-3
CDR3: CASSRGPMSTDTQYF
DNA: TGTGCCAGCAGTCGGGGGCCCATGAGCACAGATACGCAGTATTTT

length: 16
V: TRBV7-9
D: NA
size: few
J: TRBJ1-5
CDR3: CASSRWGDLSNQPQHF
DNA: TGTGCCAGCAGCCGGTGGGGGGACCTTAGCAATCAGCCCCAGCATTTT

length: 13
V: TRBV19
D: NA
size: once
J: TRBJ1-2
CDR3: CASSTGADYGYTF
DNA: TGTGCCAGTAGTACGGGGGCGGACTATGGCTACACCTTC

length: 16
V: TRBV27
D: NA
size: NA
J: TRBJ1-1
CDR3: CASSLFPTGSRAEAFF
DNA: TGTGCCAGCAGTTTATTCCCGACCGGATCTAGGGCTGAAGCTTTCTTT

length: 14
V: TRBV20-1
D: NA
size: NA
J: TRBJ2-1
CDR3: CSASGQAYYNEQFF
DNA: TGCAGTGCTAGTGGTCAGGCTTACTACAATGAGCAGTTCTTC

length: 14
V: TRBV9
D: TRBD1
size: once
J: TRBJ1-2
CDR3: CASSVGQGADGYTF
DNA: TGTGCCAGCAGCGTAGGACAGGGGGCAGATGGCTACACCTTC

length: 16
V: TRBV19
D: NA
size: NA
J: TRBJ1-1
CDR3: CASSSPSGQMNTEAFF
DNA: TGTGCCAGTAGTAGTCCCTCCGGGCAGATGAACACTGAAGCTTTCTTT

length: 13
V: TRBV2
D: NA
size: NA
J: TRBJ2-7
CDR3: CASSDLNSYEQYF
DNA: TGTGCCAGCAGTGACCTAAACTCCTACGAGCAGTACTTC

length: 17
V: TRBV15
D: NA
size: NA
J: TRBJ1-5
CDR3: CATSNGRTPLGNQPQHF
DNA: TGTGCCACCAGCAACGGACGGACCCCTTTAGGGAATCAGCCCCAGCATTTT

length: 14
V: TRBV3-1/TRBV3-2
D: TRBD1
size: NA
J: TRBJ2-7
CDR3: CASSTGTALYEQYF
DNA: TGTGCCAGCAGTACCGGGACAGCCCTCTACGAGCAGTACTTC

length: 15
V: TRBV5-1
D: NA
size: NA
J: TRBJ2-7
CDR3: CASSLAIAVGYEQYF
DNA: TGCGCCAGCAGCTTGGCCATCGCCGTAGGCTACGAGCAGTACTTC

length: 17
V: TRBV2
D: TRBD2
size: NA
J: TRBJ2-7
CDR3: CASEPPLSTSGVGEQYF
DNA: TGTGCCAGCGAACCTCCCCTGTCGACTAGCGGGGTGGGGGAGCAGTACTTC

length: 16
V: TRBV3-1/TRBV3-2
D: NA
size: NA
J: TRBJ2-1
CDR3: CASSQGDRAPGNEQFF
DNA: TGTGCCAGCAGCCAAGGGGACCGGGCCCCTGGGAATGAGCAGTTCTTC

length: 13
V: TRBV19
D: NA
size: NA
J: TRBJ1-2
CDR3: CASSITQGYGYTF
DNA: TGTGCCAGTAGTATAACTCAGGGGTATGGCTACACCTTC

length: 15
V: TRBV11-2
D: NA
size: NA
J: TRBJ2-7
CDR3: CASSLRLISSYEQYF
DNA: TGTGCCAGCAGCTTAAGGTTAATCAGCTCCTACGAGCAGTACTTC

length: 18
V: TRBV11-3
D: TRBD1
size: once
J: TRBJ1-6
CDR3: CASSFRRGTGDKNSPLHF
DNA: TGTGCCAGCAGCTTCCGGCGGGGGACAGGGGATAAAAATTCACCCCTCCACTTT

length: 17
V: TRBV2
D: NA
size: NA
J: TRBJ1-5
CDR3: CASSPTPGTHSNQPQHF
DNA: TGTGCCAGCAGTCCAACCCCCGGGACACATAGCAATCAGCCCCAGCATTTT

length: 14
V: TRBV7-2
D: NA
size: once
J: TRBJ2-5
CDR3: CASSPYTIQETQYF
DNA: TGTGCCAGCAGCCCCTACACCATCCAAGAGACCCAGTACTTC

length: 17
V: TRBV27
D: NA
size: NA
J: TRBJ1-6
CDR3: CASSSQKGQGGNSPLHF
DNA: TGTGCCAGCAGTTCTCAAAAAGGGCAGGGAGGTAATTCACCCCTCCACTTT

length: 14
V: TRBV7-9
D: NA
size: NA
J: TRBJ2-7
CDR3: CASSRNLGSYEQYF
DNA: TGTGCCAGCAGCCGCAATCTAGGGTCCTACGAGCAGTACTTC

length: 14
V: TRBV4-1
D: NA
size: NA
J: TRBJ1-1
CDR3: CASSHDIRVLEAFF
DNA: TGCGCCAGCAGCCACGATATCAGGGTTCTTGAGGCTTTCTTT

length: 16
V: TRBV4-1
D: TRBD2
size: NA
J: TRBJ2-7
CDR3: CASSQDPLAGVYEQYF
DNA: TGCGCCAGCAGCCAAGATCCTTTAGCGGGAGTTTACGAGCAGTACTTC

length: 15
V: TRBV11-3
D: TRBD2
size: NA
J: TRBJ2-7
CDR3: CASSLGIAGVHEQYF
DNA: TGTGCCAGCAGCTTAGGGATAGCGGGAGTTCACGAGCAGTACTTC

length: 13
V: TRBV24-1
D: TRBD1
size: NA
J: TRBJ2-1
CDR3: CATRGTGGNEQFF
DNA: TGTGCCACCAGGGGGACAGGGGGCAATGAGCAGTTCTTC

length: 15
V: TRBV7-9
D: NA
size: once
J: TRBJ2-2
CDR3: CASNRGAARTGELFF
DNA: TGTGCCAGCAATAGGGGGGCGGCGAGGACCGGGGAGCTGTTTTTT

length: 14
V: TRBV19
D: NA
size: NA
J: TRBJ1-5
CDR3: CASSIKAENQPQHF
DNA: TGTGCCAGTAGTATTAAGGCGGAAAATCAGCCCCAGCATTTT

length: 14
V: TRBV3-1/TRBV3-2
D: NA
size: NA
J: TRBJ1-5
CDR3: CASSQVSSNQPQHF
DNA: TGTGCCAGCAGCCAAGTTTCAAGCAATCAGCCCCAGCATTTT

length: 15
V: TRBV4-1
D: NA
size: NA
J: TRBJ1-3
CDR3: CASSQDPRFGNTIYF
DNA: TGCGCCAGCAGCCAAGACCCCAGGTTCGGAAACACCATATATTTT

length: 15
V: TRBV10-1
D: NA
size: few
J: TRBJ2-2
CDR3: CASSESRGNTGELFF
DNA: TGCGCCAGCAGTGAGTCCCGGGGTAACACCGGGGAGCTGTTTTTT

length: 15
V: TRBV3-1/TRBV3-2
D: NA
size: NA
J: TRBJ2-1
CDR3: CASSLGTASYNEQFF
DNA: TGTGCCAGCAGCCTCGGGACTGCCTCCTACAATGAGCAGTTCTTC

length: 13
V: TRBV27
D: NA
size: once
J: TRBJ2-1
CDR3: CASSQTGKWEQFF
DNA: TGTGCCAGCAGTCAAACAGGGAAGTGGGAGCAGTTCTTC

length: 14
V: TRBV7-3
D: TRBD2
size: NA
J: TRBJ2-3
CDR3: CASSFSGITDTQYF
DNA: TGTGCCAGCAGCTTTAGCGGGATAACAGATACGCAGTATTTT

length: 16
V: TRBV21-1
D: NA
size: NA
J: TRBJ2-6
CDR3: CARAFPGGSGANVLTF
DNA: TGTGCCAGAGCCTTCCCCGGGGGTTCCGGGGCCAACGTCCTGACTTTC

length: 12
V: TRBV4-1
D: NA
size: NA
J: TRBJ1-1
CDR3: CASAAPSKVAFF
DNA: TGCGCCAGCGCGGCCCCCTCGAAGGTAGCTTTCTTT

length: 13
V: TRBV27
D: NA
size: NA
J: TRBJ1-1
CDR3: CASSLSPNTEAFF
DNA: TGTGCCAGCAGTTTAAGCCCGAACACTGAAGCTTTCTTT

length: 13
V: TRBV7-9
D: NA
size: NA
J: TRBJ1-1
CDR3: CASSSLGPWEAFF
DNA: TGTGCCAGCAGCTCTCTGGGTCCATGGGAAGCTTTCTTT

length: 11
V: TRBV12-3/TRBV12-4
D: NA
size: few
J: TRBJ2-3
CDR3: CASSFEITQYF
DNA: TGTGCCAGCAGTTTTGAGATTACGCAGTATTTT

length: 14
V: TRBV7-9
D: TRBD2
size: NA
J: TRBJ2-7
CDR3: CASSSGLAVYEQYF
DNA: TGTGCCAGCAGTTCCGGACTAGCGGTATACGAGCAGTACTTC

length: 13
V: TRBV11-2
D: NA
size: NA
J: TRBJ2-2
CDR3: CASTYREAGELFF
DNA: TGTGCCAGCACATACAGGGAAGCCGGGGAGCTGTTTTTT

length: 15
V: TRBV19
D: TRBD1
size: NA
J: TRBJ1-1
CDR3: CASTRDRGLNTEAFF
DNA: TGTGCCAGTACCCGGGACAGGGGGCTGAACACTGAAGCTTTCTTT

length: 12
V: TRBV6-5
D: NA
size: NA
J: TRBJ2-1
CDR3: CASGGKTGEQFF
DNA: TGTGCCAGCGGGGGGAAAACGGGTGAGCAGTTCTTC

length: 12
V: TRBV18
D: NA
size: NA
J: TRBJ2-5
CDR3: CASSQLEETQYF
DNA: TGTGCCAGCTCACAACTGGAAGAGACCCAGTACTTC

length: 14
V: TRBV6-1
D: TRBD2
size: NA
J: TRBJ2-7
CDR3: CASSEEGGLYEQYF
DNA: TGTGCCAGCAGTGAAGAGGGAGGGCTCTACGAGCAGTACTTC

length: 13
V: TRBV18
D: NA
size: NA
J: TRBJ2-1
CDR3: CASSPQGEGEQFF
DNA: TGTGCCAGCTCACCACAGGGGGAGGGTGAGCAGTTCTTC

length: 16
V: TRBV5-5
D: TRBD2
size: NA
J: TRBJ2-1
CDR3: CASSLGLRGGFNEQFF
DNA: TGTGCCAGCAGCTTGGGCTTACGGGGGGGCTTCAATGAGCAGTTCTTC

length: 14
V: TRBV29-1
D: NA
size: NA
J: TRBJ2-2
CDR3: CSVEGRSNTGELFF
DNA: TGCAGCGTTGAAGGGAGGTCGAACACCGGGGAGCTGTTTTTT

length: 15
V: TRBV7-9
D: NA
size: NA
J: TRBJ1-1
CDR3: CASSSLTVMNTEAFF
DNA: TGTGCCAGCAGCTCTTTGACAGTTATGAACACTGAAGCTTTCTTT

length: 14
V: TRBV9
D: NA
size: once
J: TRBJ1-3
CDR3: CASSDRTAGNTIYF
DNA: TGTGCCAGCAGCGACCGGACGGCTGGAAACACCATATATTTT

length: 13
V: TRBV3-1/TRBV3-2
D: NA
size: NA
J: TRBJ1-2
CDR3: CASSQDPGRGYTF
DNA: TGTGCCAGCAGCCAAGACCCGGGCCGAGGCTACACCTTC

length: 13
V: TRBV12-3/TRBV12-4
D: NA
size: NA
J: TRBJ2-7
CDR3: CAVLVGGFGEQYF
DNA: TGTGCCGTGTTAGTTGGAGGATTCGGCGAGCAGTACTTC

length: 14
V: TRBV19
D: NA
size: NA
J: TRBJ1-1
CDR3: CASSIFNLGTEAFF
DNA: TGTGCCAGTAGTATTTTTAACTTGGGTACTGAAGCTTTCTTT

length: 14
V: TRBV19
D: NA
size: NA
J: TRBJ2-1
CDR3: CASRDLSSYNEQFF
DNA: TGTGCCAGTAGAGACCTTAGCTCCTACAATGAGCAGTTCTTC

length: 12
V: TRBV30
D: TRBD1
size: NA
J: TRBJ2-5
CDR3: CAWSAGGETQYF
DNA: TGTGCCTGGAGCGCAGGGGGAGAGACCCAGTACTTC

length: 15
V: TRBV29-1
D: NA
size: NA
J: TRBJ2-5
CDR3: CSVFQDPGRSETQYF
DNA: TGCAGCGTTTTTCAGGACCCAGGAAGGTCAGAGACCCAGTACTTC